A single TCR beta chain is shown here with its context. The target antigen is unknown. Germline is not matched at one junction end, which may reflect a read error. The sample originates from a study of cytomegalovirus exposure and HLA in healthy donors. Study-level results: Overall, 164 TCR beta chains were annotated as cytomegalovirus-associated.

The PCR used 60 Vbeta and 13 Jbeta primers. Only in-frame clones appear in the TCRdb table, and some are missing; sequencing was by immunoSEQ multiplex PCR. Among 150,000 to 200,000 clones listed, more than 65% were seen once. CDR3 length: 14 residues. Germline values: CDR1 MNHNY, CDR2 SVGAGI (reference sequence). The sequencing sample was made of PBMCs. The receptor was isolated from a woman in her 30s in good health and CMV-seronegative. V is TRBV6-6 and J is TRBJ1-1, with 9 bases matching TRBD1. The CDR3 here is CASSTGGLDTKAFF. The CDR3 DNA follows: TGTGCCAGCAGTACAGGGGGCTTGGACACTAAAGCTTTCTTT.